This paragraph covers one T cell receptor beta chain sequence. At one end, the junction sequence differs from germline, possibly due to a read error. Using unique molecular identifiers, the investigators prepared the TCRbeta library. TCRdb itself ran the PCR reads through MiXCR, one entry per CDR3 protein. The table has about 640,000 distinct CDR3 sequences, about 15% seen once. These data come from a study of T-cell reconstitution after alpha-beta-depleted transplantation in children. The CDR3 contains 13 residues. Per germline, CDR1 SGHRS and CDR2 YFSETQ. The source material was PBMCs from the stem cell graft donor, sampled from the stem cell graft. V gene TRBV5-1 combines with J gene TRBJ2-3; D gene unclear. The TCR originated in a human donor who donated a stem cell graft to a child with acute myeloid leukemia. DNA for the CDR3: TGCGCCAGCAGGTTGGTCCGCACAGATACGCAGTATTTT. It encodes CASRLVRTDTQYF. Using reference TRBV5-1 and TRBJ2-3 for the parts outside the CDR3, the full variable domain is KAGVTQTPRYLIKTRGQQVTLSCSPISGHRSVSWYQQTPGQGLQFLFEYFSETQRNKGNFPGRFSGRQFSNSRSEMNVSTLELGDSALYLCASRLVRTDTQYFGPGTRLTVL.